Listed below are T cell receptor beta chains from one sample, sequenced in a study of blood T cells in healthy people across ages. TCRdb passed the 5' RACE reads through MiXCR, listing each CDR3 protein once. The repertoire holds roughly 700,000 distinct CDR3 sequences, with roughly 32% as singletons. The source material was blood. The receptors derive from a woman over 75 in good health. Both conserved end residues are part of each CDR3. The D gene is left open where the match is weak. Part of the rows lack a size; the others show once, few, many or a class for expanded clones.

>-|-|TRBV28|TRBJ2-7
CASSLGGVAYGQYF
TGTGCCAGCAGCCTAGGGGGGGTGGCCTACGGGCAGTACTTC
>-|TRBD1|TRBV20-1|TRBJ1-5
CSASSGQMLNSNQPQHF
TGCAGTGCTAGTTCGGGACAGATGCTTAATAGCAATCAGCCCCAGCATTTT
>-|-|TRBV9|TRBJ1-3
CASSQGTFSGNTIYF
TGTGCCAGCAGCCAAGGAACTTTTTCTGGAAACACCATATATTTT
>many|-|TRBV6-2/TRBV6-3|TRBJ1-5
CASGPRVGSQPQHF
TGTGCCAGCGGCCCGAGGGTGGGAAGCCAGCCCCAGCATTTT
>-|TRBD1|TRBV5-1|TRBJ1-1
CASSLGGTGAGHTEAFF
TGCGCCAGCAGCTTGGGGGGGACAGGGGCTGGGCACACTGAAGCTTTCTTT
>few|-|TRBV11-2|TRBJ2-2
CASSNQGTTGEPFF
TGTGCCAGCAGCAATCAGGGGACGACCGGGGAGCCGTTTTTT
>-|-|TRBV7-2|TRBJ2-1
CANSFLGGGLETQFF
TGTGCCAACAGCTTTCTCGGGGGCGGTTTGGAGACCCAGTTCTTC
>few|TRBD2|TRBV19|TRBJ2-5
CASSMGGAGEETQYF
TGTGCCAGTAGTATGGGGGGTGCGGGGGAAGAGACCCAGTACTTC
>many|TRBD2|TRBV12-3/TRBV12-4|TRBJ2-1
CASSSTSGGAREQFF
TGTGCCAGCAGTTCCACAAGCGGGGGGGCTCGGGAGCAGTTCTTC
>few|-|TRBV29-1|TRBJ2-2
CSVGPGQRRDTGELFF
TGCAGCGTTGGCCCGGGTCAACGGAGGGACACCGGGGAGCTGTTTTTT
>many|TRBD1|TRBV15|TRBJ1-2
CATLPDRAYYGYTF
TGTGCCACCTTACCTGACAGGGCATACTATGGCTACACCTTC
>few|-|TRBV2|TRBJ2-1
CASTENRVGNEQFF
TGTGCCAGCACCGAGAACAGAGTAGGGAATGAGCAGTTCTTC
>many|-|TRBV15|TRBJ2-7
CATSGAYRDRIHEQYF
TGTGCCACCAGCGGCGCATACCGGGACCGCATCCACGAGCAGTACTTC
>-|-|TRBV13|TRBJ2-3
CASSLGLPGVTDTQYF
TGTGCCAGCAGCTTAGGCCTCCCGGGGGTCACAGATACGCAGTATTTT
>few|TRBD1|TRBV10-3|TRBJ1-1
CAISESVGGASEAFF
TGTGCCATCAGTGAGTCGGTAGGGGGCGCTTCGGAAGCTTTCTTT
>-|-|TRBV7-9|TRBJ1-1
CASSLLGGSTEAFF
TGTGCCAGCAGCTTATTGGGGGGAAGCACTGAAGCTTTCTTT
>-|-|TRBV6-1|TRBJ1-2
CASSERGGDYGYTF
TGTGCCAGCAGTGAGAGGGGAGGGGACTATGGCTACACCTTC
>many|TRBD2|TRBV6-2/TRBV6-3|TRBJ2-1
CASSSERGHSYNEQFF
TGTGCCAGCAGTTCCGAGCGGGGGCACTCCTACAATGAGCAGTTCTTC
>many|-|TRBV7-3|TRBJ2-7
CASSLTPDSYTEQYF
TGTGCCAGCAGCTTAACTCCGGATAGCTATACTGAGCAGTACTTC
>-|-|TRBV5-1|TRBJ2-7
CASSGDITTAEQYF
TGCGCCAGCAGCGGGGACATTACGACGGCCGAGCAGTACTTC
>many|-|TRBV30|TRBJ2-5
CAWSPSSGEVGETQYF
TGTGCCTGGAGTCCAAGCTCAGGGGAGGTAGGGGAGACCCAGTACTTC
>many|-|TRBV20-1|TRBJ2-1
CSARVVGERMRAYNEQFF
TGCAGTGCTAGAGTGGTTGGAGAACGAATGAGGGCGTACAATGAGCAGTTCTTC
>few|TRBD1|TRBV20-1|TRBJ2-3
CSASYSGTGSDTQYF
TGCAGTGCTAGCTACTCCGGGACAGGGTCAGATACGCAGTATTTT
>few|TRBD1|TRBV6-1|TRBJ1-1
CASSLTGGYEAFF
TGTGCCAGCAGCCTAACAGGGGGCTATGAAGCTTTCTTT
>many|-|TRBV9|TRBJ2-3
CASSVGRGPTDTQYF
TGTGCCAGCAGCGTGGGAAGGGGACCCACAGATACGCAGTATTTT
>many|-|TRBV20-1|TRBJ1-2
CSARNPGGVNYGYTF
TGCAGTGCTAGAAATCCAGGCGGGGTGAACTATGGCTACACCTTC
>-|-|TRBV5-3|TRBJ2-1
CARKPTGWGPYEQFF
TGTGCCAGAAAACCAACGGGTTGGGGGCCCTATGAGCAGTTCTTC
>few|-|TRBV5-7|TRBJ2-4
CASSWDQEKNIQYF
TGTGCCAGCAGCTGGGACCAGGAAAAAAACATTCAGTACTTC
>few|-|TRBV20-1|TRBJ2-4
CSARGEAKYNQYF
TGCAGTGCTAGAGGCGAGGCCAAGTACAATCAGTACTTC
>-|TRBD1|TRBV27|TRBJ2-4
CASSDRQGRTKNIQYF
TGTGCCAGCAGCGACCGACAGGGCAGGACCAAAAACATTCAGTACTTC